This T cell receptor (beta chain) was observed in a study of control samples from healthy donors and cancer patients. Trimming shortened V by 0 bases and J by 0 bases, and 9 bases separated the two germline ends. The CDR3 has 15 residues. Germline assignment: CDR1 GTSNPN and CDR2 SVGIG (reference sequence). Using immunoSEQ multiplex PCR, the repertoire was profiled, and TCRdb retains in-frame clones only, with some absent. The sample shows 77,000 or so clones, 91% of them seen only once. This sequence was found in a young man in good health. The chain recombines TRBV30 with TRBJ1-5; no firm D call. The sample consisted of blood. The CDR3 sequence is CAWSVSAYSNQPQHF. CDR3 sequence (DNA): TGTGCCTGGAGTGTATCGGCATATAGCAATCAGCCCCAGCATTTT.